The following is a T cell receptor beta chain sequence with its context. This clonotype turned up a few times. This clone's antigen is unknown. Base qualities are not at hand, and no much larger clone is one base apart. The treatment or condition label on this specimen signifies: roughly ten-day PBMC culture with coronavirus spike peptide pools or control peptides (ViraFEST assay). The study used the ViraFEST assay, which expanded antigen-specific T cells with peptide pools and then identified expanded clonotypes by TCR sequencing. The convalescent patients' positive SARS-CoV-2 PCR tests fell between March and December 2020, which was before the Alpha, Beta and Delta variants emerged in the United States. PBMCs were cultured at about 2 million per well in IMDM supplemented with approximately 5.3% human AB serum and 8.5 to 10 IU/ml IL-2, with roughly 10 ug/ml peptide pools added. Half of the culture medium was replaced with fresh IL-2-containing medium on days 3 and 7. After roughly 11 days of culture, CD4+ T cells were isolated by negative selection with the EasySep CD4+ T cell isolation kit. Ficoll-Paque Plus gradient centrifugation was used to isolate PBMCs from whole blood, and the isolated PBMCs were then either used fresh or cryopreserved at -140C. Triplicate wells were generally used for each culture condition.

The library relied on PCR. DNA from cultured CD4+ T cells underwent TCR sequencing with the Oncomine TCR Beta short-read assay at the Johns Hopkins FTIC core. The QIAamp micro DNA kit was used to extract genomic DNA from the cultured CD4+ T cells. The Oncomine TCR Beta libraries from cultured CD4+ T cells were pooled using unique dual indexes and then sequenced on an Illumina iSeq 100. The published analysis was carried out like this. Non-productive sequences were removed, and CDR3s that did not start with C, did not end with F or W, or were shorter than 7 amino acids were discarded. Antigen-specific clonotypes were identified using the MANAFEST web application through comparison of peptide-stimulated wells with reference and other culture wells. For a clone to be called positive, the clone needed an FDR below 0.05, an odds ratio above 5, and a productive frequency above 0.1% in at least two of three replicate wells. A clonotype counted as cross-reactive if it showed significant expansion both in the SARS-CoV-2 spike wells and in at least one common cold coronavirus spike condition. Levenshtein distances (stringdist) and unrooted phylogenetic trees (ape) in R version 3.6.1 were used to assess CDR3 homology. TCRdb reprocessing: public reads trimmed at Q25 with fastp, clones called with MiXCR, in-frame beta chains kept. Under each unique CDR3 protein, matching rows form one entry showing the most common genes and DNA. TCRdb, not the original authors, processed these V and J calls. Recorded for this sample are fewer than 15,000 distinct CDR3 sequences; roughly 30% of them occurred a single time. The ten largest account for 13% of the sample.

This record comes from a study of vaccination and CD4 T cells after COVID-19 (dated by TCRdb to between 2021 and 2024). For context, the study as a whole: Every convalescent patient had a positive nasal swab PCR test for SARS-CoV-2, with mild disease in about nine patients and severe disease in one. Each participant got two doses of either the Pfizer-BioNTech BNT162b2 vaccine (n=8) or the Moderna mRNA-1273 vaccine (n=2). Post-vaccine blood samples were obtained a median of approximately 70 days after the second vaccine dose, with a range of about 12 to 241 days. Post-COVID blood samples from convalescent patients were collected a median of about 110 days after diagnosis, with a range of 35 to 161 days. The convalescent cohort comprised six males and four females, including two Hispanic individuals, seven Caucasians, two Asians and one multiracial person. In some eleven COVID-19 convalescent patients and a handful of infection-naive healthy vaccine recipients, researchers compared the spike-specific CD4+ TCR repertoire from before mRNA vaccination with the repertoire from after. Overlapping spike peptide pools from SARS-CoV-2 and from the common cold coronaviruses HCoV-NL63, HCoV-OC43 and HCoV-229E were used as culture stimuli. Control cultures received a CEFX viral epitope pool as the positive control, an HIV-1 Nef peptide pool as the negative control, or no peptide.

Study-wide conclusions, independent of this receptor: In convalescent patients, a median 86.3% of post-vaccine SARS-CoV-2-reactive clones were detected only after vaccination, and vaccine-specific priming was suggested by this finding. The median number of SARS-CoV-2-reactive clonotypes rose from around 22 after infection to around 40 after vaccination, but the change was not significant. Only a relatively small number of convalescent patients were included in the study, and early timepoints following natural infection were not analyzed. Of the vaccine-specific clones found in convalescent patients, nearly all (304 of 307) were mono-reactive for SARS-CoV-2 spike instead of being cross-reactive with common cold coronaviruses.

The CDR3, cysteine through phenylalanine, is 16 amino acids long. This entry keeps only the CDR3 DNA: 48 bases, framed from base 1. Between the V and J ends, shortened by 4 bases and 0 bases respectively, the junction contains 13 bases. Per the germline V gene, KGHDR is the CDR1 and SFDVKD is the CDR2. The receptor's source is a human donor who had recovered from COVID-19. The rearranged segments are TRBV24-1 and TRBJ2-3; the D gene remains uncertain. Specimen: CD4+ T cells from blood, cultured in vitro, collected after SARS-CoV-2 vaccination. Here the CDR3 is given as CATSDPRTPSTDTQYF. Read as DNA, the sequence is TGTGCCACCAGTGACCCACGGACGCCAAGCACAGATACGCAGTATTTT.